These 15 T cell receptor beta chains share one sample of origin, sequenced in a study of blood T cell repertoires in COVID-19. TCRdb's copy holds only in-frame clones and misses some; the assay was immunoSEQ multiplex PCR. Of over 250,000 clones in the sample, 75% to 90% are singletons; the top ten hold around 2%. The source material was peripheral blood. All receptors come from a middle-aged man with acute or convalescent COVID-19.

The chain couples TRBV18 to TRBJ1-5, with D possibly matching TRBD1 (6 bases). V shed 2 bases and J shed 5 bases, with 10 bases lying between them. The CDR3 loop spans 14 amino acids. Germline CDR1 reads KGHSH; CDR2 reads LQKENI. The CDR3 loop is CASSPSAGDQPQHF. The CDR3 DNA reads TGTGCCAGCTCACCATCAGCAGGGGATCAGCCCCAGCATTTT.

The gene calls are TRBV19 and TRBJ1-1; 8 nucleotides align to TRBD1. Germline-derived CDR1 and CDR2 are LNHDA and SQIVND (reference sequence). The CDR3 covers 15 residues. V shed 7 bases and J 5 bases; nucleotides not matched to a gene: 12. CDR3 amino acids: CASTLLDRGGTEAFF. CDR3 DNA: TGTGCCAGTACCCTACTCGACAGGGGTGGAACTGAAGCTTTCTTT.

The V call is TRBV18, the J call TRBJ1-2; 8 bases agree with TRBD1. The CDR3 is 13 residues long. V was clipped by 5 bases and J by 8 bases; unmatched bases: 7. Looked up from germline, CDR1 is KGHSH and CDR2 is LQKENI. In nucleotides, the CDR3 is TGTGCCAGCTCAACAGGGGGTTGGAGCGGCTACACCTTC. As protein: CASSTGGWSGYTF. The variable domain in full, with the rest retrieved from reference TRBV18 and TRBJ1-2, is NAGVMQNPRHLVRRRGQEARLRCSPMKGHSHVYWYRQLPEEGLKFMVYLQKENIIDESGMPKERFSAEFPKEGPSILRIQQVVRGDSAAYFCASSTGGWSGYTFGSGTRLTVV.

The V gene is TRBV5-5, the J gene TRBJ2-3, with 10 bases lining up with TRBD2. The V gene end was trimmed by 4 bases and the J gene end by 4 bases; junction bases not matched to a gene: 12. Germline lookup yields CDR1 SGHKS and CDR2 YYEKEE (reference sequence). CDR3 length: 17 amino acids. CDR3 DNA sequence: TGTGCCAGCAGCCCCCGCCTCAGCGGGGGGGCCCCAGATACGCAGTATTTT. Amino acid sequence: CASSPRLSGGAPDTQYF. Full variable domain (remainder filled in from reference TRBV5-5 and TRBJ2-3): DAGVTQSPTHLIKTRGQQVTLRCSPISGHKSVSWYQQVLGQGPQFIFQYYEKEERGRGNFPDRFSARQFPNYSSELNVNALLLGDSALYLCASSPRLSGGAPDTQYFGPGTRLTVL.

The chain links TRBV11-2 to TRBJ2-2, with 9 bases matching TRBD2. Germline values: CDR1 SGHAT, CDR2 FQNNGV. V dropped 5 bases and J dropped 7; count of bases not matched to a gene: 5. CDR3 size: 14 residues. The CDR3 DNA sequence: TGTGCCAGCAGCCCCGCGGGGGGGGTCGGGGAGCTGTTTTTT. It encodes CASSPAGGVGELFF. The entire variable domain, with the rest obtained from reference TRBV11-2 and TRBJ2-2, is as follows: EAGVAQSPRYKIIEKRQSVAFWCNPISGHATLYWYQQILGQGPKLLIQFQNNGVVDDSQLPKDRFSAERLKGVDSTLKIQPAKLEDSAVYLCASSPAGGVGELFFGEGSRLTVL.

The DNA for the CDR3 is TGTGCCACCAGCAGAGAAGGGCTAGCGGGGGCCTTAAGGGAGACCCAGTACTTC. This gives the protein CATSREGLAGALRETQYF. The rearrangement uses TRBV15 and TRBJ2-5, with TRBD2 identical over 10 bases. The V gene's germline CDR1 is LNHNV and CDR2 YYDKDF (reference sequence). The CDR3 extends over 18 amino acids. V lost 0 bases and J lost 5; bases outside the gene matches: 12.

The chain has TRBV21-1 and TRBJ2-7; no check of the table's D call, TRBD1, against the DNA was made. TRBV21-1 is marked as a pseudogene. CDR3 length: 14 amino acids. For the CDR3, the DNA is TGTGCCAGCACTGCCGGCGGGGACAGGTACGAGCAGTACTTC. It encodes CASTAGGDRYEQYF.

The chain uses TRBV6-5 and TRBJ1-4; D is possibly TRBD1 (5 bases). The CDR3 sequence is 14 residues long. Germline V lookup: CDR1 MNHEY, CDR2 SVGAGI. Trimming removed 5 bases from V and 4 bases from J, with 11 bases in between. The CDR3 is CASSTGGGNEKLFF. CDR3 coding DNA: TGTGCCAGCAGTACCGGGGGGGGTAATGAAAAACTGTTTTTT.

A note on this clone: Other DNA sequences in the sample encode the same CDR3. CDR3 coding DNA: TGTGCCAGCAGCCTCGGTAGCGGGGGGGTAGAGACCCAGTACTTC. This codes for CASSLGSGGVETQYF. The rearrangement joins TRBV5-4 to TRBJ2-5; 11 nucleotides line up with TRBD2. The CDR3 runs to 15 residues. In germline, CDR1 is SGHNT, CDR2 YYREEE (reference sequence). The V and J ends lost 4 bases and 4 bases, in that order; junction bases with no gene match: 6.

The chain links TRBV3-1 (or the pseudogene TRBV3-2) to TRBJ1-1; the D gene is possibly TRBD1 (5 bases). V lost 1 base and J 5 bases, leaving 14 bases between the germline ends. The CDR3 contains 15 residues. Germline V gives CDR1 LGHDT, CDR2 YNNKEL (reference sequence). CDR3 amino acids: CASSQVTIRGTEAFF. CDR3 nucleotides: TGTGCCAGCAGCCAAGTAACCATCCGGGGGACTGAAGCTTTCTTT.

The CDR3 sequence: CASSLARGSKSGYTF. The CDR3 DNA reads as TGTGCCAGCAGCTTAGCGAGGGGGTCGAAGAGTGGCTACACCTTC. The gene calls are TRBV7-9 and TRBJ1-2; weak D call: TRBD1 (6 bases). CDR3 size: 15 residues. Deletions cut 0 bases from V and 7 bases from J, with 15 bases between. The germline CDR1 and CDR2 sequences are SEHNR and FQNEAQ (reference sequence).

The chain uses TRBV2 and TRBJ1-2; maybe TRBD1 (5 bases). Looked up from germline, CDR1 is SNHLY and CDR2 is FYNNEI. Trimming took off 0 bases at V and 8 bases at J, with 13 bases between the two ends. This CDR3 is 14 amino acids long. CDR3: CASSEAGRGEGYTF. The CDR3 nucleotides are TGTGCCAGCAGTGAAGCGGGGCGTGGGGAAGGCTACACCTTC.

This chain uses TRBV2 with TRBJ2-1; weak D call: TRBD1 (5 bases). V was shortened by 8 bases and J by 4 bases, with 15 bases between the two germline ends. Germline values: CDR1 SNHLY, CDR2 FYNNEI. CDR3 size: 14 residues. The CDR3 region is CASDTGNPYNEQFF. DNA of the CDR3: TGTGCCAGCGATACAGGTAATCCATACAATGAGCAGTTCTTC.

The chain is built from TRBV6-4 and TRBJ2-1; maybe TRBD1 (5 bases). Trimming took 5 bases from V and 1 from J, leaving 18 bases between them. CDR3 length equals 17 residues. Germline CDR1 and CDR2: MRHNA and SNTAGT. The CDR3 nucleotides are TGTGCCAGCAGTTCGACCCAGGGAAGTAGGTCCTACAATGAGCAGTTCTTC. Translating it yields CASSSTQGSRSYNEQFF.

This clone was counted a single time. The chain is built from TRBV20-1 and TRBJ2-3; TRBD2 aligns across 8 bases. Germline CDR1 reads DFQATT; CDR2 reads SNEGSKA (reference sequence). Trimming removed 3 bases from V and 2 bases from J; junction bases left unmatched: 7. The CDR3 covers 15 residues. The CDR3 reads CSASTAGAPTDTQYF. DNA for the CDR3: TGCAGTGCTAGTACAGCGGGGGCCCCCACAGATACGCAGTATTTT.